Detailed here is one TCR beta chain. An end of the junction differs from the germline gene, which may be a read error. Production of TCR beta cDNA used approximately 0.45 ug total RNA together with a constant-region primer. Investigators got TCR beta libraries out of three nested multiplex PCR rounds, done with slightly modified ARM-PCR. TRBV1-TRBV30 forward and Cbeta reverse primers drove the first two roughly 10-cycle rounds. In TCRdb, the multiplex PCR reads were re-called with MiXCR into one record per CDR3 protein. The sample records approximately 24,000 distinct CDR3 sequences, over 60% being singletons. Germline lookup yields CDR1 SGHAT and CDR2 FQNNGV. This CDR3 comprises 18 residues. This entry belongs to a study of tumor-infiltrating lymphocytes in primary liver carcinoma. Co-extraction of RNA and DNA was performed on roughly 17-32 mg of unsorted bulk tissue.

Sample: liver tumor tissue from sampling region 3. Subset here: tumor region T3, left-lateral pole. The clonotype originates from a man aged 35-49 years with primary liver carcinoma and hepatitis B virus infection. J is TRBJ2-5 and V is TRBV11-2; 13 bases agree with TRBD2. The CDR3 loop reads CASSSAGTSGKSQETQYF. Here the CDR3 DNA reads TGTGCCAGCAGTAGCGCCGGGACTAGCGGGAAGTCCCAAGAGACACAGTACTTC.